This record covers a single TCR beta chain. Its target is unknown. This PCR relied on a set of 60 Vbeta primers and 13 Jbeta primers. Profiling relied on immunoSEQ multiplex PCR, and the TCRdb table lists in-frame clones only, not all of them. The table records tens of thousands of clones, approximately 78% of them present only once. This sample stems from a study of cytomegalovirus exposure and HLA in healthy donors. Regarding the study as a whole: Rarity held for most TCR sequences, but there were some public TCRs that occurred in many donors. Reports showed the classifier diagnosing cytomegalovirus status with high specificity and sensitivity.

Per germline, CDR1 WNHNN and CDR2 SYGVQD (reference sequence). With 3 bases clipped from V and 6 bases from J, the junction kept 21 bases outside the gene matches. The CDR3 consists of 19 residues. J is TRBJ1-2 and V is TRBV10-1, with TRBD1 matching 8 bases. The receptor was isolated from a woman aged 40 to 50 in good health and CMV-seropositive. The sample taken for sequencing was PBMCs. In DNA, the CDR3 is TGCGCCAGCAGTGATTCCCAGGACAGGGAATCGCCCCCATGTAATGGCTACACCTTC. This encodes CASSDSQDRESPPCNGYTF.